These 21 T cell receptor beta chains came from one sample sequenced in a study of spatial heterogeneity in lung cancer. MiXCR, run by TCRdb on the 5' RACE reads, gives a single entry per CDR3 protein. The sample gives 13,000 or so distinct CDR3 sequences, 5.1% of which show up once; less than 25% is in the top ten. Which antigens these TCRs recognize remains unknown. The time point: sample taken at primary tumor resection. Points from the study as a whole: It was found that expanded intratumoral alpha and beta TCR counts tracked tumor mutation counts.

Sequencing used lung tumor tissue, obtained at surgery. These receptor sequences come from a male donor with early-stage non-small cell lung cancer.

This clonotype appeared many times. V and J are TRBV20-1 and TRBJ1-1; D is undetermined. CDR1 is DFQATT, CDR2 SNEGSKA, per germline (reference sequence). V was pared by 8 bases and J by 1 base, with 14 bases between. CDR3 size: 13 residues. CDR3 bases: TGCAGTACCCGAGGAGGCTCGAACACTGAAGCTTTCTTT. Its translation is CSTRGGSNTEAFF.

This clonotype was seen a few times. The chain combines TRBV18 with TRBJ1-2, with a weak D call TRBD1 (5 bases). Germline loops: CDR1 KGHSH, CDR2 LQKENI. CDR3 length equals 16 residues. Trimming cost V 0 bases and J 0 bases, with 11 bases left between them. The CDR3 sequence is CASSPPGTVANYGYTF. The DNA for the CDR3 is TGTGCCAGCTCACCACCGGGGACGGTAGCTAACTATGGCTACACCTTC.

This clonotype was counted many times. The rearrangement links TRBV20-1 to TRBJ1-3; 9 bases align to TRBD1. Per the germline V gene, CDR1 is DFQATT and CDR2 is SNEGSKA (reference sequence). The V gene end was trimmed by 4 bases and the J gene end by 2 bases; junction bases not matched to a gene: 9. The CDR3 consists of 16 residues. The CDR3 reads CSATRDRVLTGNTIYF. The DNA for the CDR3 is TGCAGTGCTACCCGGGACAGGGTCCTCACTGGAAACACCATATATTTT.

This clonotype has at least ten counts. The V call is TRBV3-1, the J call TRBJ2-2, with TRBD2 matching 7 bases. Germline V CDR1 and CDR2: LGHDT, YNNKEL (reference sequence). The CDR3 runs to 14 residues. V was clipped by 1 base and J by 4 bases; unmatched bases: 0. The CDR3 reads CASSQGEGTGELFF. CDR3 in DNA: TGTGCCAGCAGCCAAGGGGAGGGCACCGGGGAGCTGTTTTTT.

This clonotype appeared many times. This chain joins TRBV6-2 or TRBV6-3 and TRBJ2-1; D remains unclear. CDR1 and CDR2 (germline): MNHEY, SVGEGT. This CDR3 contains 14 residues. The V end was cut by 6 bases, the J end by 0 bases, with 9 bases between. As DNA, the CDR3 is TGTGCCAGCAGCTCTTATGGCTCCTACAATGAGCAGTTCTTC. The encoded protein is CASSSYGSYNEQFF.

This clonotype was counted many times. CDR3 coding DNA: TGTGCCAGCAGCCAAGATTGGGGGAACACTGAAGCTTTCTTT. Translated: CASSQDWGNTEAFF. V is TRBV4-2 and J is TRBJ1-1, with unresolved D. The germline CDR1 and CDR2 sequences are LGHNA and YNFKEQ. The CDR3 runs 14 residues. The V end was cut by 0 bases, the J end by 1 base, with 6 bases between.

This clonotype has a count of ten or more. V and J are TRBV4-2 and TRBJ2-7; D unclear. Germline loops: CDR1 LGHNA, CDR2 YNFKEQ. CDR3 length: 14 residues. Trimming pared 0 bases from V and 7 bases from J, leaving 13 bases between. CDR3 sequence: CASSQEVGFREQYF. The DNA for the CDR3 is TGTGCCAGCAGCCAAGAAGTGGGGTTCCGGGAGCAGTACTTC.

This clonotype was observed at least ten times. The chain has TRBV29-1 and TRBJ2-5; D is perhaps TRBD1 (6 bases). V lost 7 bases and J 5 bases, leaving 11 bases between the germline ends. This CDR3 spans 11 amino acids. Germline V gene data show CDR1 as SQVTM and CDR2 as ANQGSEA. The chain's CDR3 is CSARGRETQYF. CDR3 bases: TGCAGCGCCAGGGGTCGCGAGACCCAGTACTTC.

This clonotype was detected many times. The chain joins TRBV7-2 to TRBJ1-5; D is perhaps TRBD1 (6 bases). There are 13 residues in the CDR3. The germline V gene encodes CDR1 SGHTA and CDR2 FQGNSA. V lost 2 bases and J lost 7, with 9 bases in between. CDR3 bases: TGTGCCAGCAGCTTAAGGGGGGCCCAGCCCCAGCATTTT. This translates into CASSLRGAQPQHF. The full variable domain, completed using reference TRBV7-2 and TRBJ1-5, is GAGVSQSPSNKVTEKGKDVELRCDPISGHTALYWYRQSLGQGLEFLIYFQGNSAPDKSGLPSDRFSAERTGGSVSTLTIQRTQQEDSAVYLCASSLRGAQPQHFGDGTRLSIL.

This clonotype was recorded at least ten times. This chain connects TRBV18 to TRBJ1-2; maybe TRBD1 (5 bases). Germline-derived CDR1 and CDR2 are KGHSH and LQKENI. V was cut by 3 bases and J by 2 bases, with 10 bases left in between. There are 14 residues in the CDR3. The CDR3 reads CASSPYTGNYGYTF. The CDR3 region has the DNA TGTGCCAGCTCACCTTACACAGGAAACTATGGCTACACCTTC.

This clonotype was detected many times. CDR3 DNA sequence: TGTGCCAGCAGCTTGAGGACGAGCTCTGGGGCCAACGTCCTGACTTTC. Residues: CASSLRTSSGANVLTF. This chain uses TRBV5-4 with TRBJ2-6, with D unresolved. Trimming stripped 1 base from V and 0 bases from J, with 8 bases between. This CDR3 is built from 16 residues. Germline V lookup: CDR1 SGHNT, CDR2 YYREEE (reference sequence).

The sample holds many counts of this clonotype. The rearrangement joins TRBV5-1 to TRBJ1-5; perhaps TRBD1 as D (5 bases). V was trimmed by 4 bases and J by 0 bases, leaving 11 bases between them. Germline lookup yields CDR1 SGHRS and CDR2 YFSETQ. The CDR3 is made up of 15 amino acids. The CDR3 loop reads CASSVTGGSNQPQHF. The CDR3 DNA reads as TGCGCCAGCAGCGTGACGGGGGGTAGCAATCAGCCCCAGCATTTT.

This clonotype counts as medium-sized. V gene TRBV3-1 combines with J gene TRBJ2-3; perhaps TRBD2 as D (5 bases). Germline CDR1 LGHDT, CDR2 YNNKEL (reference sequence). Between the trimmed V and J ends, which lost 1 base and 9 bases, there was a span of 11 bases. This CDR3 has 13 residues. CDR3 protein: CASSQVRSGTQYF. The DNA for the CDR3 is TGTGCCAGCAGCCAAGTTCGGTCGGGAACGCAGTATTTT.

The chain joins TRBV28 to TRBJ2-7, with D tentatively TRBD2 (6 bases). Germline V gene lookup returns CDR1 MDHEN and CDR2 SYDVKM. This CDR3 spans 11 amino acids. Between the trimmed V and J ends, which lost 6 bases and 11 bases, there was a span of 14 bases. CDR3 in DNA: TGTGCCAGCAGCTCGTGGGGGGAGGAGTACTTC. Amino acid sequence: CASSSWGEEYF.

This clonotype was picked up many times. This rearrangement joins TRBV12-3 or TRBV12-4 to TRBJ1-3; D is uncertain. This CDR3 contains 14 residues. V was pared by 3 bases and J by 1 base, with 7 bases between. This CDR3 is CASSFSGSGNTIYF. In DNA form, the CDR3 reads TGTGCCAGCAGTTTTTCAGGATCTGGAAACACCATATATTTT.

This clonotype was recorded at least ten times. The rearrangement joins TRBV20-1 to TRBJ2-1; TRBD2 agrees at 8 bases. The CDR3 totals 15 residues. The germline V gene has CDR1 DFQATT and CDR2 SNEGSKA (reference sequence). V lost 4 bases to trimming and J lost 3 bases; unmatched junction nucleotides: 8. CDR3 region: CSATPPSGGYNEQFF. The CDR3, as DNA: TGCAGTGCTACCCCCCCGAGCGGGGGCTACAATGAGCAGTTCTTC.

The chain is built from TRBV6-1 and TRBJ1-6; TRBD1 aligns across 10 bases. There are 13 residues in the CDR3. V lost 6 bases, J lost 10 bases, and 3 bases stayed unmatched. Germline V CDR1 and CDR2: MNHNS, SASEGT. This CDR3 is CASRDRGGSPLHF. The CDR3 DNA reads as TGTGCCAGCAGGGACAGGGGGGGGTCACCCCTCCACTTT.

The chain is built from TRBV3-1 and TRBJ1-2; D ambiguous. The V end was cut by 6 bases, the J end by 4 bases, with 18 bases between. The CDR3 spans 15 residues. Per the germline V gene, CDR1 is LGHDT and CDR2 is YNNKEL (reference sequence). In DNA form, the CDR3 reads TGTGCCAGCAGTTACTCCAGGCTCCCGCTCTATGGCTACACCTTC. Its translation: CASSYSRLPLYGYTF.

This clonotype was recorded many times. The chain is built from TRBV7-9 and TRBJ1-1; weak D call: TRBD1 (5 bases). This CDR3 is built from 17 residues. CDR1 and CDR2 from the germline V gene are SEHNR and FQNEAQ (reference sequence). Trimming left V 0 bases short and J 2 bases short, with 16 bases between. The CDR3 spells CASSLAPQGPLNTEAFF. CDR3 DNA sequence: TGTGCCAGCAGCTTAGCTCCTCAGGGTCCGCTTAACACTGAAGCTTTCTTT. The complete variable domain, with remaining parts taken from reference TRBV7-9 and TRBJ1-1, reads DTGVSQNPRHKITKRGQNVTFRCDPISEHNRLYWYRQTLGQGPEFLTYFQNEAQLEKSRLLSDRFSAERPKGSFSTLEIQRTEQGDSAMYLCASSLAPQGPLNTEAFFGQGTRLTVV.

This clonotype was detected many times. The V call is TRBV4-2, the J call TRBJ2-7; TRBD2 might be the D (5 bases). The V end lost 4 bases, the J end lost 4 bases, and 14 bases lay between the germline ends. The CDR3 is 14 amino acids. The germline V gene encodes CDR1 LGHNA and CDR2 YNFKEQ. The CDR3 nucleotides are TGTGCCAGCAGCCTGGCCCCCGGGGAGTACGAGCAGTACTTC. Translation: CASSLAPGEYEQYF.

By sample share, this clonotype is medium-sized (0.01 to 0.1%). The chain has TRBV12-3 or TRBV12-4 and TRBJ2-3, with TRBD2 identical over 7 bases. The CDR3 loop spans 17 amino acids. V shed 4 bases and J 5 bases; nucleotides not matched to a gene: 15. CDR3 region: CASSSSLAGGAQDTQYF. CDR3 sequence (DNA): TGTGCCAGCAGTTCCTCGTTAGCGGGTGGGGCACAAGATACGCAGTATTTT.